The 24 T cell receptor beta chains given below trace back to one sample, sequenced in a study of T cell repertoires in cytomegalovirus infection (dated 2019 in TCRdb). Sequenced using an Illumina HiSeq 1500. Through fastp at Q25 and MiXCR, TCRdb rebuilt clones from the public reads, retaining in-frame beta chains. A single entry per CDR3 protein holds the most common genes and DNA from its merged rows. In all, the sample holds 500,000 to 600,000 distinct CDR3 sequences, and 15% to 20% of those were seen once. The ten largest account for roughly 25% of the sample. Sequenced: CD8+ T cells from PBMCs. The receptor set was obtained from a human donor in good health (CMV status not recorded). Some clones in this sample may be carry-over from other donors' samples.

CDR3 coding DNA: TGTGCCAGCAGGAGGGTGGTCGATGAGCAGTTCTTC. This gives the protein CASRRVVDEQFF. The chain couples TRBV27 to TRBJ2-1, with D maybe TRBD2 (5 bases). The CDR3 loop spans 12 amino acids. V shed 6 bases and J shed 8 bases, with 11 bases lying between them. Per the germline V gene, CDR1 is MNHEY and CDR2 is SMNVEV (reference sequence).

This clonotype was recorded many times. The V call is TRBV12-5, the J call TRBJ1-2; TRBD1 agrees at 11 bases. V shed 5 bases, J shed 6 bases, and the junction held 5 bases outside the gene matches. The CDR3 contains 14 residues. Germline loops: CDR1 LGHNT, CDR2 FRNRAP. The CDR3: CASGGQGADDGYTF. The CDR3 coding sequence is TGTGCTAGTGGTGGACAGGGGGCTGATGATGGCTACACCTTC.

This clonotype was observed at least ten times. The gene calls are TRBV7-9 and TRBJ1-1, with 7 nucleotides matching TRBD1. The V and J ends lost 3 bases and 5 bases, in that order; junction bases with no gene match: 9. Germline V lookup: CDR1 SEHNR, CDR2 FQNEAQ (reference sequence). The CDR3 spans 15 residues. The CDR3 coding sequence is TGTGCCAGCAGCTTCCGGGACAGCAGGAAGACTGAAGCTTTCTTT. Its protein product is CASSFRDSRKTEAFF.

This clonotype showed up just a few times. The chain couples TRBV7-7 to TRBJ2-7, with 9 bases aligning to TRBD1. Germline values: CDR1 SSHAT, CDR2 FNYEAQ (reference sequence). This CDR3 has 15 residues. V lost 5 bases and J lost 1; bases outside the gene matches: 6. CDR3 sequence reads: CASSLGTGKSYEQYF. The CDR3 DNA reads as TGTGCCAGCAGCCTGGGGACAGGGAAATCCTACGAGCAGTACTTC.

The table lists this clonotype with a few counts. The chain has TRBV4-1 and TRBJ2-7; 8 bases line up with TRBD2. V lost 2 bases, J lost 3 bases, and 15 bases stayed unmatched. The germline V gene encodes CDR1 MGHRA and CDR2 YSYEKL. The CDR3 is 18 amino acids. CDR3 bases: TGCGCCAGCAGCCAAAAGGCGCCCGGGGGGGGCGCGTTCTACGAGCAGTACTTC. Its translation: CASSQKAPGGGAFYEQYF.

CDR3 protein: CSARDRAAYNEQFF. In DNA form, the CDR3 reads TGCAGTGCTAGAGATAGGGCGGCCTACAATGAGCAGTTCTTC. The chain carries TRBV20-1 and TRBJ2-1, with D unclear. The CDR3 has 14 amino acids. The germline V gene has CDR1 DFQATT and CDR2 SNEGSKA (reference sequence). V was clipped by 0 bases and J by 2 bases, with 8 bases between them.

This clonotype showed up many times. The genes are TRBV19 and TRBJ1-5; D remains unclear. Trimming cost V 2 bases and J 2 bases, with 4 bases left between them. From germline, CDR1 is LNHDA and CDR2 SQIVND (reference sequence). The CDR3 runs 13 residues. The CDR3 is CASSILRNQPQHF. The CDR3 nucleotides read TGTGCCAGTAGTATACTCCGCAATCAGCCCCAGCATTTT.

V usage is TRBV3-1 and J usage is TRBJ2-7; the D gene could be TRBD1 or TRBD2 (5 bases each). With 0 bases removed from V and 2 bases from J, the gap between germline ends came to 17 bases. Per the germline V gene, CDR1 is LGHDT and CDR2 is YNNKEL (reference sequence). This CDR3 region has 17 residues. The CDR3: CASSQEFIGGPTYEQYF. The CDR3, as DNA: TGTGCCAGCAGCCAAGAATTCATTGGGGGACCAACCTACGAGCAGTACTTC.

The chain carries TRBV5-1 and TRBJ2-7; unclear D gene. Trimming took off 2 bases at V and 6 bases at J, with 21 bases between the two ends. Germline V CDR1 and CDR2: SGHRS, YFSETQ. The CDR3 covers 16 residues. This chain's CDR3 is CASSLQKIGFRTEQYF. In nucleotides, the CDR3 is TGCGCCAGCAGCTTACAAAAGATCGGGTTTAGGACCGAGCAGTACTTC. Combining the CDR3 with reference TRBV5-1 and TRBJ2-7 gives the whole variable domain KAGVTQTPRYLIKTRGQQVTLSCSPISGHRSVSWYQQTPGQGLQFLFEYFSETQRNKGNFPGRFSGRQFSNSRSEMNVSTLELGDSALYLCASSLQKIGFRTEQYFGPGTRLTVT.

The chain links TRBV9 to TRBJ2-7; 7 nucleotides align to TRBD2. Losses at the gene ends were 2 bases for V and 3 bases for J; bases not matched to a gene: 5. This CDR3 spans 14 amino acids. In germline, CDR1 is SGDLS, CDR2 YYNGEE. Here the CDR3 DNA reads TGTGCCAGCAGCGTTTCAGCGGGGTTCTACGAGCAGTACTTC. Encoded protein: CASSVSAGFYEQYF.

The rearrangement joins TRBV12-5 to TRBJ2-5; D call uncertain. The CDR3 runs to 16 residues. V dropped 0 bases and J dropped 1 base, with 12 bases sitting between them. Germline CDR1 is LGHNT and CDR2 is FRNRAP. The CDR3 coding sequence is TGTGCTAGTGGTTTGGTACACGCAGGTCCCCAAGAGACCCAGTACTTC. Translated, it gives CASGLVHAGPQETQYF.

This clonotype was recorded a few times. The chain uses TRBV27 and TRBJ1-1; no clear D. The germline V gene has CDR1 MNHEY and CDR2 SMNVEV (reference sequence). The V gene lost 6 bases and the J gene lost 5 bases, with 19 bases spanning the gap. The length of the CDR3 is 15 residues. The CDR3 sequence: CASRTDNGVETEAFF. The CDR3 region has the DNA TGTGCCAGCAGAACCGACAATGGGGTCGAGACTGAAGCTTTCTTT.

Ten or more counts support this clonotype. The chain is built from TRBV12-3 or TRBV12-4 and TRBJ2-5; 10 bases are shared with TRBD1. The CDR3 spans 15 residues. V was clipped by 3 bases and J by 6 bases; unmatched bases: 7. CDR3 protein: CASSFGDRGQKTQYF. The CDR3 DNA is TGTGCCAGCAGTTTCGGGGACAGGGGTCAGAAGACCCAGTACTTC.

In this sample, this clonotype turned up many times. One end of the junction is discordant with germline, which a read error may explain. The CDR3 bases are TGTGCCAGCAGCTCCAACAATGAGCAGTTCTTC. It specifies CASSSNNEQFF. The genes are TRBV5-1 and TRBJ2-1, with D hard to call. Germline V CDR1 and CDR2: SGHRS, YFSETQ. This CDR3 spans 11 amino acids.

The rearrangement joins TRBV27 to TRBJ1-1; D perhaps matches TRBD1 (5 bases). CDR1 and CDR2 (germline): MNHEY, SMNVEV (reference sequence). V lost 4 bases and J lost 0, with 15 bases in between. The CDR3 has 16 residues. Here the CDR3 DNA reads TGTGCCAGCAGTTCGATCAGGGTTCCGATGAACACTGAAGCTTTCTTT. Protein sequence: CASSSIRVPMNTEAFF.

This clonotype was seen ten or more times. The chain links TRBV4-2 to TRBJ1-6; D might be TRBD1 (5 bases). Germline V gives CDR1 LGHNA, CDR2 YNFKEQ. The V end lost 0 bases, the J end lost 8 bases, and 14 bases lay between the germline ends. CDR3 length: 16 amino acids. CDR3 nucleotides: TGTGCCAGCAGCCAAGAGTACAGGAGTTTGGATTCACCCCTCCACTTT. Translating gives CASSQEYRSLDSPLHF.

This clonotype was observed at least ten times. The J gene is TRBJ2-1, the V gene TRBV27, with TRBD1 identical over 7 bases. Trimming took 1 base from V and 0 from J; bases not matched to a gene: 0. Germline assignment: CDR1 MNHEY and CDR2 SMNVEV (reference sequence). The CDR3 runs 15 residues. The CDR3 DNA follows: TGTGCCAGCAGTTTATGGACAGGCTCCTACAATGAGCAGTTCTTC. It encodes CASSLWTGSYNEQFF.

The chain combines TRBV12-3 or TRBV12-4 with TRBJ2-7; D ambiguous. The CDR3 loop spans 16 amino acids. Trimming removed 1 base from V and 5 bases from J, with 18 bases in between. In DNA, the CDR3 is TGTGCCAGCAGTTTAGTGGCTCAGAGTATCCAGGACGAGCAGTACTTC. Residues: CASSLVAQSIQDEQYF.

The chain has TRBV6-1 and TRBJ2-7, with TRBD2 matching 9 bases. The germline V gene has CDR1 MNHNS and CDR2 SASEGT. After removal of 5 bases from V and 0 bases from J, the junction contained 5 bases not matched to a gene. The CDR3 sequence is 15 residues long. The CDR3 loop reads CASSPRTSDSYEQYF. CDR3 DNA sequence: TGTGCCAGCAGTCCCAGGACTAGCGACTCCTACGAGCAGTACTTC.

This clonotype has at least ten counts. Written as DNA, the CDR3 is TGTGCCAGCAGCTTGGTTGGGACTAGCCTGTACGATGAGCAGTTCTTC. Its translation: CASSLVGTSLYDEQFF. The chain carries TRBV5-5 and TRBJ2-1; TRBD2 matches at 9 bases. The CDR3 contains 16 residues. V dropped 0 bases and J dropped 8; count of bases not matched to a gene: 9. Germline-derived CDR1 and CDR2 are SGHKS and YYEKEE (reference sequence).

The V gene is TRBV7-9, the J gene TRBJ2-2; 9 bases agree with TRBD2. CDR3 length: 14 amino acids. V shed 9 bases and J 4 bases; nucleotides not matched to a gene: 6. Germline V gene sequence: CDR1 SEHNR, CDR2 FQNEAQ (reference sequence). CDR3 in amino acids: CASLAGMSTGELFF. The DNA for the CDR3 is TGTGCCAGTCTAGCGGGGATGAGCACCGGGGAGCTGTTTTTT.

This clonotype appeared a few times. This sequence joins TRBV5-5 and TRBJ1-5; 9 bases are shared with TRBD1. Germline CDR1 is SGHKS and CDR2 is YYEKEE (reference sequence). The CDR3 has 13 amino acids. V dropped 3 bases and J dropped 5; count of bases not matched to a gene: 0. The CDR3 DNA is TGTGCCAGCAGCTGGACAGGGGATCAGCCCCAGCATTTT. This encodes CASSWTGDQPQHF.

There are many counts of this clonotype. The chain is built from TRBV19 and TRBJ1-2; D gene ambiguous. Germline V gene lookup returns CDR1 LNHDA and CDR2 SQIVND (reference sequence). The CDR3 is made up of 12 amino acids. Trimming cost V 3 bases and J 8 bases, with 10 bases left between them. CDR3 amino acids: CASSIDTLGYTF. Written as DNA, the CDR3 is TGTGCCAGTAGTATCGACACGCTCGGCTACACCTTC.

The rearrangement uses TRBV27 and TRBJ2-6; 8 positions agree with TRBD2. J lost 2 bases, V lost 1 base, and 7 bases had no gene match. Germline V gives CDR1 MNHEY, CDR2 SMNVEV (reference sequence). CDR3 length: 18 residues. DNA for the CDR3: TGTGCCAGCAGTTTATTTCGCGGGGGGTTCCCTGGGGCCAACGTCCTGACTTTC. It specifies CASSLFRGGFPGANVLTF.